One and the same sample provided the 19 T cell receptor beta chains below, sequenced in a study of neurological immune-mediated disorders. TCRdb recomputed calls from the 5' RACE reads with MiXCR, one row per CDR3 protein. The profile shows some 60,000 distinct CDR3 sequences, around 4.8% of them singletons. The sequenced sample consisted of PBMCs. These receptors all stem from a woman between 45 and 60 years old with multiple sclerosis.

There are many counts of this clonotype. V and J are TRBV12-3 or TRBV12-4 and TRBJ2-2; D is ambiguous. The CDR3 sequence is 11 residues long. V was shortened by 8 bases and J by 5 bases, with 6 bases between the two germline ends. The CDR3 DNA reads TGTGCCAGCGCCCTAACCGGGGAGCTGTTTTTT. Protein: CASALTGELFF.

This clonotype was counted at least ten times. The rearrangement uses TRBV5-1 and TRBJ2-1; perhaps TRBD2 as D (5 bases). V shed 5 bases and J shed 0 bases, with 12 bases lying between them. The CDR3 length is 15 residues. Looked up from germline, CDR1 is SGHRS and CDR2 is YFSETQ. The CDR3 region is CASRVPGSSYNEQFF. In nucleotides, the CDR3 is TGCGCCAGCAGAGTACCGGGGAGCTCCTACAATGAGCAGTTCTTC.

This clonotype was found many times. This sequence joins TRBV7-2 and TRBJ2-3; D call uncertain. This CDR3 contains 13 residues. Trimming cost V 5 bases and J 2 bases, with 8 bases left between them. The V gene's germline CDR1 is SGHTA and CDR2 FQGNSA. As DNA, the CDR3 is TGTGCCAGCAGCCGACCCTACACAGATACGCAGTATTTT. It is translated as CASSRPYTDTQYF.

Comments on this clonotype: This may stem from a read error, because a much larger clone lies one nucleotide away. This chain uses TRBV7-6 with TRBJ2-3, with D perhaps TRBD1 or TRBD2 (5 bases each). This CDR3 spans 11 amino acids. The V and J ends lost 6 bases and 12 bases respectively, with 13 bases between them. CDR1 SGHVS and CDR2 FNYEAQ come from the germline V gene. The CDR3 DNA is TGTGCCAGCAGAACCGGGACCTATCAGTATTTT. Its translation: CASRTGTYQYF.

In its sample, this clonotype was seen many times. The rearrangement uses TRBV5-1 and TRBJ2-4; D remains unclear. This CDR3 comprises 13 residues. Trimming took off 5 bases at V and 7 bases at J, with 13 bases between the two ends. Germline V gene data show CDR1 as SGHRS and CDR2 as YFSETQ. The CDR3 DNA sequence: TGCGCCAGCAGGAGCAGCCTGGAGAACATTCAGTACTTC. It yields the protein CASRSSLENIQYF.

This clonotype was recorded at least ten times. The chain has TRBV7-2 and TRBJ2-3; 10 nucleotides align to TRBD2. The trim removed 2 bases at V and 5 bases at J, leaving 19 bases unmatched. The CDR3 runs to 20 residues. CDR1 is SGHTA, CDR2 FQGNSA, per germline. The CDR3 nucleotides are TGTGCCAGCAGCTTAAGGGCTGCTCAACTAACTAGCGGGGTAGGAGATACGCAGTATTTT. This gives the protein CASSLRAAQLTSGVGDTQYF.

This clonotype was observed at least ten times. The V and J genes are TRBV5-1 and TRBJ2-3; D gene uncertain. With 4 bases removed from V and 4 bases from J, the gap between germline ends came to 16 bases. Germline CDR1 reads SGHRS; CDR2 reads YFSETQ. This CDR3 spans 15 amino acids. The CDR3 DNA is TGCGCCAGCAGCCTCGACAATCCCGCCCCAGATACGCAGTATTTT. It yields the protein CASSLDNPAPDTQYF.

This clonotype was observed at least ten times. This sequence joins TRBV12-3 or TRBV12-4 and TRBJ2-7; 9 bases map to TRBD1. The CDR3 consists of 14 residues. The J segment lost 4 bases and the V segment lost 5 bases, leaving 6 bases of the junction unmatched. CDR3 in amino acids: CASSVGTGLYEQYF. DNA for the CDR3: TGTGCCAGCAGTGTCGGGACAGGGCTTTACGAGCAGTACTTC.

Ten or more counts support this clonotype. The rearrangement links TRBV2 to TRBJ2-7, with D possibly being TRBD2 (5 bases). The germline V and J ends were trimmed by 8 bases and 0 bases, with 14 bases remaining between them. The germline V gene has CDR1 SNHLY and CDR2 FYNNEI. The CDR3 has 14 amino acids. The CDR3, as DNA: TGTGCCAGCGGGAGAGCGGTGAGCTCCTACGAGCAGTACGTC. This sequence encodes CASGRAVSSYEQYV.

This clonotype was seen repeatedly, ten times or more. The chain is built from TRBV3-1 and TRBJ1-3, with D perhaps TRBD1 (5 bases). The CDR3 consists of 14 residues. Germline V lookup: CDR1 LGHDT, CDR2 YNNKEL (reference sequence). Trimming shortened V by 3 bases and J by 1 base, and 7 bases separated the two germline ends. CDR3 protein: CASSHRGSGNTIYF. As DNA, the CDR3 is TGTGCCAGCAGCCATAGGGGATCTGGAAACACCATATATTTT.

Sample share makes this clonotype medium-sized. The J gene is TRBJ1-5, the V gene TRBV12-3 or TRBV12-4; 9 bases map to TRBD1. The CDR3 runs to 15 residues. V was clipped by 6 bases and J by 4 bases; unmatched bases: 7. CDR3 region: CASRGTGSGNQPQHF. In DNA, the CDR3 is TGTGCCAGCAGGGGGACAGGGTCAGGTAATCAGCCCCAGCATTTT.

This clonotype was detected ten times or more. The rearrangement links TRBV10-3 to TRBJ1-2; 8 positions match TRBD1. The V segment lost 3 bases and the J segment 8 bases; nucleotides outside the gene matches: 8. CDR3 length: 14 residues. CDR1 ENHRY and CDR2 SYGVKD come from the germline V gene. The CDR3 sequence is CAISDRDRLWGYTF. The CDR3 bases are TGTGCCATCAGTGACCGGGACAGGCTTTGGGGCTACACCTTC.

This clonotype showed up many times. The J gene is TRBJ1-6, the V gene TRBV12-3 or TRBV12-4; D is unclear. The CDR3 contains 14 residues. V shed 5 bases and J shed 5 bases, with 10 bases lying between them. CDR3 amino acids: CASSPLLNNSPLHF. CDR3 nucleotide sequence: TGTGCCAGCAGTCCTCTGCTAAATAATTCACCCCTCCACTTT.

The J gene is TRBJ2-1, the V gene TRBV9; TRBD1 matches at 7 bases. Germline assignment: CDR1 SGDLS and CDR2 YYNGEE. The length of the CDR3 is 14 residues. V gave up 6 bases and J gave up 7 bases; unmatched junction bases: 10. CDR3 residues: CASTVGQTGNEQFF. CDR3 bases: TGTGCCAGCACCGTGGGACAGACAGGTAATGAGCAGTTCTTC.

This clonotype was seen a handful of times. The germline gene is not matched at one end of the junction; a read error may be the cause. The genes are TRBV9 and TRBJ1-5; maybe TRBD1 (6 bases). Germline loops: CDR1 SGDLS, CDR2 YYNGEE. The CDR3 runs 14 residues. The CDR3 DNA reads TGTGCCAGCAGCCCCACAGGGCTCAATCAGCCCCAGAATTTT. Translating it yields CASSPTGLNQPQNF.

This clonotype appeared many times. The genes are TRBV28 and TRBJ2-3, with 9 bases lining up with TRBD2. The CDR3 consists of 15 residues. CDR1 is MDHEN, CDR2 SYDVKM, per germline. Germline trimming cut 7 bases from V and 3 bases from J; bases unmatched to any gene: 8. The CDR3 DNA reads as TGTGCCAGCACCTTCGGGACTAGCAGGACAGATACGCAGTATTTT. Translating it yields CASTFGTSRTDTQYF.

Ten or more counts support this clonotype. This chain connects TRBV28 to TRBJ2-7; tentative D call: TRBD2 (6 bases). The V gene lost 7 bases and the J gene lost 4 bases, with 14 bases spanning the gap. Looked up from germline, CDR1 is MDHEN and CDR2 is SYDVKM. The CDR3 has 13 residues. CDR3 residues: CASTGGGGYEQYF. The DNA of the CDR3 is TGTGCCAGCACCGGGGGAGGTGGTTACGAGCAGTACTTC.

In this sample, this clonotype turned up many times. An end of the junction differs from the germline gene, which may be a read error. V and J are TRBV12-3 or TRBV12-4 and TRBJ1-5; no firm D call. The CDR3 spans 13 residues. CDR3: CASRPREEQPQNF. CDR3 sequence (DNA): TGTGCCAGCAGGCCGCGGGAGGAGCAGCCCCAGAATTTT.

About this clonotype itself: This may be a read error, as it is one base from a much larger clone. The rearrangement links TRBV7-2 to TRBJ2-5; D is unclear. The germline CDR1 and CDR2 sequences are SGHTA and FQGNSA. Trimming removed 3 bases at V and 5 bases at J, with 10 bases between. The CDR3 has 13 amino acids. In nucleotides, the CDR3 is TGTGCCAGCAGCTTTGGAATAGGGGAGACCCAGTACTTC. Its translation: CASSFGIGETQYF.